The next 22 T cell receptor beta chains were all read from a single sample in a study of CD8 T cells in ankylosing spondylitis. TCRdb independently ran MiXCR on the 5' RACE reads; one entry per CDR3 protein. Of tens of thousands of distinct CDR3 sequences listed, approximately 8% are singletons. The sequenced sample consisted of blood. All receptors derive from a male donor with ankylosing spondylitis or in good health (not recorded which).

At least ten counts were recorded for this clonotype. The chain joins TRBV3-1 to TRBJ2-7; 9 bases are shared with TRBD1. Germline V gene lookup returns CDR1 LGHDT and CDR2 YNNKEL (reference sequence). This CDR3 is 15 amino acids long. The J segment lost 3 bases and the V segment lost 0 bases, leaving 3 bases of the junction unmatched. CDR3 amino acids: CASSQDWDRDYEQYF. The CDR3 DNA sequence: TGTGCCAGCAGCCAAGATTGGGACAGGGACTACGAGCAGTACTTC.

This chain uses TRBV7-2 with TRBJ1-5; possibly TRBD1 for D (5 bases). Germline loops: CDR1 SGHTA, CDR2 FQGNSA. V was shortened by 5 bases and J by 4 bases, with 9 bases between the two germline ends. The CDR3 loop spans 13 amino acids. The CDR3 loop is CASSVGTNQPQHF. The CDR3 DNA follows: TGTGCCAGCAGCGTAGGGACTAATCAGCCCCAGCATTTT.

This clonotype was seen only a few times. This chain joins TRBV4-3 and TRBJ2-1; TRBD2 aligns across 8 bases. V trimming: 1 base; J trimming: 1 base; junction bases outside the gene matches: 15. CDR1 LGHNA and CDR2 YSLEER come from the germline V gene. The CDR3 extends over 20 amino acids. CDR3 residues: CASSQALAALTSASYNEQFF. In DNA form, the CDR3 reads TGCGCCAGCAGCCAAGCTCTCGCGGCACTGACTAGCGCTTCCTACAATGAGCAGTTCTTC.

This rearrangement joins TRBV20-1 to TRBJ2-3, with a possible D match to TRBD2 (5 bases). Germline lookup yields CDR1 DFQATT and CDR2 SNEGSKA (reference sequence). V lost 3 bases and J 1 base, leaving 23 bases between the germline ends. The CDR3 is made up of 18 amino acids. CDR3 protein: CSASVLESPEAGTDTQYF. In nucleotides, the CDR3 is TGCAGTGCTAGCGTCCTAGAGAGCCCCGAAGCGGGCACAGATACGCAGTATTTT.

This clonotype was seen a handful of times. The CDR3 nucleotides read TGTGCCAGCAGTTTTTCCCCCCCCAACAACAGGGGAAGGAACACTGAAGCTTTCTTT. It codes for CASSFSPPNNRGRNTEAFF. V and J are TRBV28 and TRBJ1-1; 7 bases are a match to TRBD1. The CDR3 has 19 amino acids. The ends lost 3 bases at V and 1 base at J; junction bases unmatched: 17. Germline-derived CDR1 and CDR2 are MDHEN and SYDVKM.

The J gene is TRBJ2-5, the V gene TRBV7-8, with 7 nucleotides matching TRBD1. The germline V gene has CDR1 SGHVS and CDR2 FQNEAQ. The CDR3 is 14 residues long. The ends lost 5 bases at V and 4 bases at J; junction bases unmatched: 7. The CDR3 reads CASSETTGPETQYF. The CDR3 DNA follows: TGTGCCAGCAGCGAGACGACAGGGCCAGAGACCCAGTACTTC.

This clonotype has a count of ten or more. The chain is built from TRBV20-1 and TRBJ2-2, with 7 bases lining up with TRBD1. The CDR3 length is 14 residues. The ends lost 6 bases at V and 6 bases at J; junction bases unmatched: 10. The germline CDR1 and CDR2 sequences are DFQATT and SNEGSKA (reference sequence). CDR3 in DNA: TGCAGTGCCGACACCGGGACAGAGGCCGGGGAGCTGTTTTTT. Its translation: CSADTGTEAGELFF.

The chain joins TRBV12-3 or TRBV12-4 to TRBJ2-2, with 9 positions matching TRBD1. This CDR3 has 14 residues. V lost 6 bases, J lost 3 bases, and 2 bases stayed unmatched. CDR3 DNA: TGTGCCAGCAGAGGACAGGGGTACACCGGGGAGCTGTTTTTT. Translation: CASRGQGYTGELFF.

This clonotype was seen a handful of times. This CDR3 is CASSLSGGTSAYNEQFF. CDR3 bases: TGTGCCAGCAGCTTAAGCGGGGGTACGTCCGCCTACAATGAGCAGTTCTTC. This rearrangement joins TRBV7-3 to TRBJ2-1; TRBD2 matches at 7 bases. In germline, CDR1 is SGHTA, CDR2 FQGTGA. The V and J ends lost 1 base and 2 bases, in that order; junction bases with no gene match: 8. The CDR3 totals 17 residues.

Here the CDR3 DNA reads TGTGCCAGCAGTTACGTACAGTTCCTCGGCTACACCTTC. Its translation is CASSYVQFLGYTF. This rearrangement joins TRBV6-2 or TRBV6-3 to TRBJ1-2, with D hard to call. V gave up 2 bases and J gave up 8 bases, with 12 bases separating them. The germline V gene has CDR1 MNHEY and CDR2 SVGEGT. This CDR3 comprises 13 residues.

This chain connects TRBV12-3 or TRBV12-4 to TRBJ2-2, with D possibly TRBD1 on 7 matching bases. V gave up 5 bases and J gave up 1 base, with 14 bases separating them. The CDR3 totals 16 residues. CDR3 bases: TGTGCCAGCAGTGCCCAGGGGGGCAGGAACACCGGGGAGCTGTTTTTT. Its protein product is CASSAQGGRNTGELFF.

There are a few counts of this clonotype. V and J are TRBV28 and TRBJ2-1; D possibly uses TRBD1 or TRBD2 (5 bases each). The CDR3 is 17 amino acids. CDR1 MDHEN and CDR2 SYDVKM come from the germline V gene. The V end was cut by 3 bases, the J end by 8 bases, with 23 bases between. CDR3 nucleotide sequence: TGTGCCAGCAGTTTGGGTGAGGGTACAGGTCTCGTCGATGAGCAGTTCTTC. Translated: CASSLGEGTGLVDEQFF.

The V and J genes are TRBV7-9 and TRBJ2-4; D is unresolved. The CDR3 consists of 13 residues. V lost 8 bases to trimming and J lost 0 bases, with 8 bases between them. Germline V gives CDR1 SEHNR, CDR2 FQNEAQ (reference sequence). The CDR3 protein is CASQEGAKNIQYF. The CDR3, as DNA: TGTGCCAGCCAAGAAGGAGCCAAAAACATTCAGTACTTC.

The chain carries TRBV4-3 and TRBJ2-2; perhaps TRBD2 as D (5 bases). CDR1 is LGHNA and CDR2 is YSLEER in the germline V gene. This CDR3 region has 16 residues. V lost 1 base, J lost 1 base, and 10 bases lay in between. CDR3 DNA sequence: TGCGCCAGCAGCCAAGTAGGCGGGCGGAACACCGGGGAGCTGTTTTTT. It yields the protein CASSQVGGRNTGELFF.

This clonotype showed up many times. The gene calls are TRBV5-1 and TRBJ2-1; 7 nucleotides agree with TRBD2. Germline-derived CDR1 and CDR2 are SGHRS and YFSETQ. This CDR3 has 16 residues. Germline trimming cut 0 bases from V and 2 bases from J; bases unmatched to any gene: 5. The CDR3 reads CASSLDGLDTYNEQFF. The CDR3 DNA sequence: TGCGCCAGCAGCTTGGACGGACTAGATACCTACAATGAGCAGTTCTTC.

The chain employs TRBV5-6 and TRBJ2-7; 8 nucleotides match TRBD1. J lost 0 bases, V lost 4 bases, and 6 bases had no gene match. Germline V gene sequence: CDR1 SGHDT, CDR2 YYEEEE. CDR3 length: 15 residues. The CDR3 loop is CASSPGTGGSYEQYV. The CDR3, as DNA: TGTGCCAGCAGCCCAGGGACAGGAGGCTCCTACGAGCAGTACGTC.

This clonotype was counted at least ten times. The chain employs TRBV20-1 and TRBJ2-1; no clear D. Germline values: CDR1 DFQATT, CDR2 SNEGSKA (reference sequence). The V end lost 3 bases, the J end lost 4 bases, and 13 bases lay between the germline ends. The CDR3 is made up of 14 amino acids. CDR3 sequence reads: CSASPDPVYNEQFF. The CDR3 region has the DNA TGCAGTGCTAGTCCCGACCCGGTTTACAATGAGCAGTTCTTC.

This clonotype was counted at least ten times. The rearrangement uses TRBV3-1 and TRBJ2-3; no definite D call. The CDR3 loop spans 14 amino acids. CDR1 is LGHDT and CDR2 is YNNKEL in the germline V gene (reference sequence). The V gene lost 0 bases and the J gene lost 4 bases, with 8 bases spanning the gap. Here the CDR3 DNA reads TGTGCCAGCAGCCAAGAGACCAACTCAGATACGCAGTATTTT. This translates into CASSQETNSDTQYF.

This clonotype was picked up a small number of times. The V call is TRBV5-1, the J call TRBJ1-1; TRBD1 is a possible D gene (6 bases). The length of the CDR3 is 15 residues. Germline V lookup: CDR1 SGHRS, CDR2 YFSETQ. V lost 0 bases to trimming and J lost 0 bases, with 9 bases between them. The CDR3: CASSLETGLNTEAFF. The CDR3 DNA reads TGCGCCAGCAGCTTGGAGACAGGTCTGAACACTGAAGCTTTCTTT.

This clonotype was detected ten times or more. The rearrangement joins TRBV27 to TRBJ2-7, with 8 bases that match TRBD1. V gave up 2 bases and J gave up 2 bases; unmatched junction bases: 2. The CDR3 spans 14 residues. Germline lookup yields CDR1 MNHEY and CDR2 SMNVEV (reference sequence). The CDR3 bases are TGTGCCAGCAGTTTACAACAGGGGGCCTACGAGCAGTACTTC. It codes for CASSLQQGAYEQYF.

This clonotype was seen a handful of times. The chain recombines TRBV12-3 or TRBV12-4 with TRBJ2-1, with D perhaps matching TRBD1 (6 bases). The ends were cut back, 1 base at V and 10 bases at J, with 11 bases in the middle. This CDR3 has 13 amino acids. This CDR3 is CASSLDRAVEQFF. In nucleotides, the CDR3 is TGTGCCAGCAGTTTAGACAGGGCGGTGGAGCAGTTCTTC.

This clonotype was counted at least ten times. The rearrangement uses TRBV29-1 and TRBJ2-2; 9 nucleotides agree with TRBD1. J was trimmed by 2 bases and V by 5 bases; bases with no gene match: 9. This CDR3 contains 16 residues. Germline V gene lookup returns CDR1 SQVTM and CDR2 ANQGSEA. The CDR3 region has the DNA TGCAGCGTTCCATCGGACAGGGGCTATAACACCGGGGAGCTGTTTTTT. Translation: CSVPSDRGYNTGELFF.